A selection of T cell receptor beta chains follows, all from one sample in a study of graft-versus-host responses after intestinal transplantation. Produced via immunoSEQ multiplex PCR; TCRdb's table is partial and in-frame only. This table holds about 9,500 clones, around 27% found once. The sample consisted of alloreactive CD4+ T cells from a mixed lymphocyte reaction culture, taken before intestinal transplant. These receptors were collected from a human patient who received an intestinal transplant. Each CDR3 is given without its conserved first and last residue.

CDR3	V	J
SVDGTESYEQY	TRBV29-1	TRBJ2-7
SVQGEAYGYT	TRBV29-1	TRBJ1-2
ASSPSLTSGRAYNEQF	TRBV4-1	TRBJ2-1
ASSHRGYEQY	TRBV6-5	TRBJ2-7
ASSVEPQGDFYGYT	TRBV9	TRBJ1-2
ASSPRTPQETQY	TRBV5-1	TRBJ2-5
ASSQGSTEAF	TRBV4-2	TRBJ1-1
ASSLGWPSGRDTQY	TRBV7-9	TRBJ2-3
ASRLGRTEAF	TRBV28	TRBJ1-1
ACGESSANYGYT	TRBV30	TRBJ1-2
ASSLAPREGSSYNEQF	TRBV11-2	TRBJ2-1
ASSLGVSSYEQY	TRBV5-4	TRBJ2-7
ASSEGWGRETQY	TRBV6-1	TRBJ2-5
ASRILAGPYNEQF	TRBV2	TRBJ2-1
ASSVDVVPGNTIY	TRBV9	TRBJ1-3
ASSLDRGPGEQY	TRBV11-1	TRBJ2-7
ASSLGGVQETQY	TRBV5-4	TRBJ2-5
ASTEAWREGSYEQY	TRBV7-9	TRBJ2-7
ASSIGTATYEQY	TRBV5-6	TRBJ2-7
ATRTGGDTEAF	TRBV19	TRBJ1-1
ASSFVGGGTEAF	TRBV27	TRBJ1-1
ASSLQGANGYT	TRBV5-6	TRBJ1-2
AISESTLLRLAGRVGEQF	TRBV10-3	TRBJ2-1
ASNIGQAAGELF	TRBV19	TRBJ2-2
ASSQGLAGGYNEQF	TRBV16	TRBJ2-1
ASSTLYEQY	TRBV6-1	TRBJ2-7
ASSYWAGSNNEQF	TRBV6-5	TRBJ2-1
ASSMDRVNEQF	TRBV19	TRBJ2-1
ASSQGGSFHNEQF	TRBV6-1	TRBJ2-1
ASSPDGQETQY	TRBV27	TRBJ2-5
ASSSGGLVAF	TRBV11-2	TRBJ1-1
ASRDLTYEQY	TRBV30	TRBJ2-7
ASSPRFSGINNEQF	TRBV6-6	TRBJ2-1